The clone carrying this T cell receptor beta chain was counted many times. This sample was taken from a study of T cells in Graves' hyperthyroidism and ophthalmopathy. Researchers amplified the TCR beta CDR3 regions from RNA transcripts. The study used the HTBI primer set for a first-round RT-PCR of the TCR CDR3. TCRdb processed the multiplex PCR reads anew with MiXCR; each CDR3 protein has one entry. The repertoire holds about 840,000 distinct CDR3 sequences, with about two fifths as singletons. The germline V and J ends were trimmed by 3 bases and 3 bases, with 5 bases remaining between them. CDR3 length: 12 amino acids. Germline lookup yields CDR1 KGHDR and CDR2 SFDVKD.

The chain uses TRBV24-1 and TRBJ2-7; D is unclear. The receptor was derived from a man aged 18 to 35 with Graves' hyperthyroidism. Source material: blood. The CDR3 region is CATSDDDYEQYF. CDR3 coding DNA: TGTGCCACCAGTGATGACGACTACGAGCAGTACTTC.